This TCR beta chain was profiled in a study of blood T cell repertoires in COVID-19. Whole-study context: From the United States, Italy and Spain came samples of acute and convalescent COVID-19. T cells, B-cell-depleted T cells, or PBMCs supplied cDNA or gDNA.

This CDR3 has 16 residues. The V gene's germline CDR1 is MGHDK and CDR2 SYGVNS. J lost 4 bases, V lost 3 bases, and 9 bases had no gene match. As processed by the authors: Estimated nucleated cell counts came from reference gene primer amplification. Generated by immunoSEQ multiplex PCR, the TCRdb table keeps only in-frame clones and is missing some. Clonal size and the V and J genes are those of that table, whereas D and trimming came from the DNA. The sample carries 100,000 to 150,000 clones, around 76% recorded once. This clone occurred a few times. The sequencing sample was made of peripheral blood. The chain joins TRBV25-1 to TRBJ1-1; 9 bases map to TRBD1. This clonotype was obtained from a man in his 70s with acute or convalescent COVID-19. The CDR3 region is CASSDTGGIYGTEAFF. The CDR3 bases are TGTGCCAGCAGTGACACAGGGGGCATATATGGCACTGAAGCTTTCTTT.